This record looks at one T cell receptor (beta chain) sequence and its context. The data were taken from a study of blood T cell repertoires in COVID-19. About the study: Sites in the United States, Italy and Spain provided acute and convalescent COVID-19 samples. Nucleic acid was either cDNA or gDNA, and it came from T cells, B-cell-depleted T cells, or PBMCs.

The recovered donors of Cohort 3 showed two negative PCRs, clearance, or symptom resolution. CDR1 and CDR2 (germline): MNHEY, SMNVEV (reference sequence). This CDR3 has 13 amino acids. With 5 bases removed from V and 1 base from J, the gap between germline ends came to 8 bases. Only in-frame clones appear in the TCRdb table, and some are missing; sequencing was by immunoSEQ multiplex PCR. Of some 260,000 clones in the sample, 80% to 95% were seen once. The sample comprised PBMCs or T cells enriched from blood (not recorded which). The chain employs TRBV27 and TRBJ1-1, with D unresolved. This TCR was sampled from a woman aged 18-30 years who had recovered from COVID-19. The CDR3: CASSTGGNTEAFF. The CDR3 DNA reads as TGTGCCAGCAGTACGGGAGGGAACACTGAAGCTTTCTTT.